The subject of this entry is one T cell receptor beta chain. TCRdb re-derived calls from the 5' RACE reads in MiXCR, one entry per CDR3 protein. This table holds some 900,000 distinct CDR3 sequences, 9% to 15% found once. This entry comes from a study of identical twins. V was clipped by 3 bases and J by 0 bases; unmatched bases: 2. The germline CDR1 and CDR2 sequences are LNHNV and YYDKDF (reference sequence). This CDR3 spans 16 amino acids. This same sample was also taken into another study, of yellow fever vaccine responses in identical twins.

Sample: PBMCs. V usage is TRBV15 and J usage is TRBJ2-4, with TRBD2 identical over 10 bases. The TCR was taken from a woman aged 18 to 35 in good health. The CDR3 loop reads CATSSGTSEAKNIQYF. In nucleotides, the CDR3 is TGTGCCACCAGCAGTGGGACTAGCGAAGCCAAAAACATTCAGTACTTC.